This T cell receptor beta chain was recorded in a study of blood T cell repertoires in COVID-19. For the study at large: There were acute and convalescent COVID-19 samples, and they came from the United States, Italy and Spain.

The V gene's germline CDR1 is GTSNPN and CDR2 SVGIG (reference sequence). This CDR3 has 13 residues. V was clipped by 5 bases and J by 4 bases, with 14 bases between them. Generated by immunoSEQ multiplex PCR, the TCRdb table keeps only in-frame clones and is missing some. The table has about 50,000 clones, 86% seen once. This receptor was obtained from an older woman with acute or convalescent COVID-19. Sequencing input: peripheral blood. This chain connects TRBV30 to TRBJ1-2, with D hard to call. The CDR3 coding sequence is TGTGCCTGGGTCCCCCGACTAAGCTATGGCTACACCTTC. It encodes CAWVPRLSYGYTF.